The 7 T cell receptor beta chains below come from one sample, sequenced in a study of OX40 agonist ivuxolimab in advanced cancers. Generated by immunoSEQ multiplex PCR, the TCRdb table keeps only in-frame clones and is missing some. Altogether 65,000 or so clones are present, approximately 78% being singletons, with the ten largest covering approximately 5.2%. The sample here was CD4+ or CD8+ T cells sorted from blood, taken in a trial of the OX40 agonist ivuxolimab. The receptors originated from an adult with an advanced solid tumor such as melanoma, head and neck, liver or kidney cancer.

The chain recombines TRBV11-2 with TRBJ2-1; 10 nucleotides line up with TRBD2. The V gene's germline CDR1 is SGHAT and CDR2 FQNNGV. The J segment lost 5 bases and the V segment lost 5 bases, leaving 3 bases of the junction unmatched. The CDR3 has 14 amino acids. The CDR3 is CASSALAGNNEQFF. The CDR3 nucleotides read TGTGCCAGCAGCGCACTAGCGGGAAACAATGAGCAGTTCTTC.

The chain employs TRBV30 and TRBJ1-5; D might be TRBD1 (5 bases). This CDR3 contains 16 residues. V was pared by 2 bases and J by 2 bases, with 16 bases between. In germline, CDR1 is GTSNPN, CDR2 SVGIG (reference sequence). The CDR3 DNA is TGTGCCTGGAGTCCCCCAGCGGCGGGGGGCAATCAGCCCCAGCATTTT. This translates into CAWSPPAAGGNQPQHF.

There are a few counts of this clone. CDR3 loop: CASSSGSLGGEQYF. CDR3 sequence (DNA): TGTGCCAGCAGCTCAGGTTCACTCGGGGGCGAGCAGTACTTC. The J gene is TRBJ2-7, the V gene TRBV5-4; possible D gene TRBD2, 6 bases. V was trimmed by 3 bases and J by 6 bases, leaving 16 bases between them. Germline assignment: CDR1 SGHNT and CDR2 YYREEE (reference sequence). The CDR3 runs to 14 residues.

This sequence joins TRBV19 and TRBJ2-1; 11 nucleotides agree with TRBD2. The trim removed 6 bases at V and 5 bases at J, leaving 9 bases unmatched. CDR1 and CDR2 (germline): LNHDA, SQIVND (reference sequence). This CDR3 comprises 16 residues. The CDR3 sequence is CASSRAGTSGDNEQFF. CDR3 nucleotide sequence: TGTGCCAGTAGCAGAGCAGGGACTAGCGGAGACAATGAGCAGTTCTTC. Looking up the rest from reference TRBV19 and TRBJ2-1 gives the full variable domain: DGGITQSPKYLFRKEGQNVTLSCEQNLNHDAMYWYRQDPGQGLRLIYYSQIVNDFQKGDIAEGYSVSREKKESFPLTVTSAQKNPTAFYLCASSRAGTSGDNEQFFGPGTRLTVL.

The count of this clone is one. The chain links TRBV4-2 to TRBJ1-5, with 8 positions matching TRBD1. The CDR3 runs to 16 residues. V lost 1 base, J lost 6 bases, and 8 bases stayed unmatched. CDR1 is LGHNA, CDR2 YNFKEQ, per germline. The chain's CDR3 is CASSQVGQGVGQPQHF. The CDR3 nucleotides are TGTGCCAGCAGCCAAGTCGGACAGGGCGTAGGTCAGCCCCAGCATTTT.

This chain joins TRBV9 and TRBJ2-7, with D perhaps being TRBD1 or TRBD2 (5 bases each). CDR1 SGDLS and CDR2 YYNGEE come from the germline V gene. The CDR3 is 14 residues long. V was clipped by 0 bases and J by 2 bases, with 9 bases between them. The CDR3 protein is CASSVGDPTYEQYF. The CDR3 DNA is TGTGCCAGCAGCGTAGGGGACCCCACCTACGAGCAGTACTTC.

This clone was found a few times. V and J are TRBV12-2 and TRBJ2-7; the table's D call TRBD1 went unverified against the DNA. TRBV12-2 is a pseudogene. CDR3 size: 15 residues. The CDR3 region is CASRLSRLQDYEQYF. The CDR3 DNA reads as TGTGCAAGTCGCCTTAGCAGATTACAGGATTACGAGCAGTACTTC.